This T cell receptor (beta chain) was recorded in a study of cytomegalovirus exposure and HLA in healthy donors. Regarding the study as a whole: Donors were assumed by presence/absence analyses to have roughly uniform sequencing depth. As immune exposure information, only CMV serostatus was available.

In the PCR, 60 Vbeta and 13 Jbeta primers were used. The data were produced by immunoSEQ multiplex PCR, yet TCRdb's version contains in-frame clones alone and is incomplete. Seen here are 100,000 to 150,000 clones, nearly 80% observed once, and the top ten hold about 1%. The CDR3 has 13 residues. Germline CDR1 GTSNPN, CDR2 SVGIG (reference sequence). Trimming took off 4 bases at V and 7 bases at J, with 14 bases between the two ends. As concerns this clone: Its antigen is unidentified.

V usage is TRBV30 and J usage is TRBJ1-5; TRBD1 might be the D (6 bases). Material for sequencing was PBMCs. This clonotype was obtained from a male donor in good health and CMV-seronegative. The chain's CDR3 is CAWTRGARQPQHF. CDR3 coding DNA: TGTGCCTGGACGCGGGGGGCACGGCAGCCCCAGCATTTT.